The source of this TCR beta chain is a study of Graves' ophthalmopathy and Graves' hyperthyroidism. Lactation, pregnancy, uncontrolled infections and other autoimmune diseases were all grounds for excluding patients. This clonotype was seen repeatedly, ten times or more. Amplifying from RNA transcripts, the study obtained TCR beta CDR3 regions. An opening RT-PCR round employed HTBI primers and preceded a second-round multiplex PCR. TCRdb reanalysed the multiplex PCR reads using MiXCR and keeps one entry per CDR3 protein. The repertoire holds hundreds of thousands of distinct CDR3 sequences, with about two fifths as singletons. The J segment lost 2 bases and the V segment lost 10 bases, leaving 6 bases of the junction unmatched. The CDR3 length is 13 residues. Germline loops: CDR1 SNHLY, CDR2 FYNNEI.

The clonotype originates from an adult man with Graves' ophthalmopathy. The sample comprised peripheral blood. This chain uses TRBV2 with TRBJ2-5; 8 bases agree with TRBD2. CDR3 protein: CATVLAAQETQYF. DNA of the CDR3: TGTGCCACCGTACTAGCGGCTCAAGAGACCCAGTACTTC. The full variable domain, rest sourced from reference TRBV2 and TRBJ2-5, is EPEVTQTPSHQVTQMGQEVILRCVPISNHLYFYWYRQILGQKVEFLVSFYNNEISEKSEIFDDQFSVERPDGSNFTLKIRSTKLEDSAMYFCATVLAAQETQYFGPGTRLLVL.